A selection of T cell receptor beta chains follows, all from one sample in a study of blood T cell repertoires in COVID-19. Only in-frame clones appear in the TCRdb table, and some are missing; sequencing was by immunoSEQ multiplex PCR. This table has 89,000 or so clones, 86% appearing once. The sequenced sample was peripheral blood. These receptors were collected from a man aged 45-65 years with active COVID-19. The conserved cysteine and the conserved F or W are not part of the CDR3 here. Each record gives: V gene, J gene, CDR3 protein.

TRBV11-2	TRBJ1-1	ASSSTINTEAF
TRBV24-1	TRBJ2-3	ATASSDGTDTQY
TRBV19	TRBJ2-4	ASGQVRLAKNIQY
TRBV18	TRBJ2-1	ASSPQSTSDNEQF
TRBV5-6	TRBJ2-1	ASSLYSGLATDEQF
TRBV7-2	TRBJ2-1	ASKIREAYNEQF
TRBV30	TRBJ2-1	AWSVRRSRRYNEQF
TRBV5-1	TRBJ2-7	ASSPPGQGSYEQY
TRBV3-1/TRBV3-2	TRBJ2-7	ASSPYRSSYEQY
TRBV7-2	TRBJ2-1	ASSLGLGLSEGQF
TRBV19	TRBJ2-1	ASSIETYNEQF
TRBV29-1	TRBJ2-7	SVEEGEGPYEQY
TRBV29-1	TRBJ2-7	SFRQGRSYEQY
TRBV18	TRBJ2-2	ASSPLDAGGVGGELF
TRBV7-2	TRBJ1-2	ASSSWGLRYGYT
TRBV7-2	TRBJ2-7	ASSLAGQGAGEQY
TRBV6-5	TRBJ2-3	ASSYSQETDTQY
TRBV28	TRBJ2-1	ASSLSRKRGGINEQF
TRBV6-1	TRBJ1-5	ASSDPGTGSGNQPQH
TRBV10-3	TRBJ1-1	AISEDPGQGTEAF
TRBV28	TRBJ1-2	ASNMVQYNYGYT
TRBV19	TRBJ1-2	ASSFLGGYT
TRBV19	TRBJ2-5	ASSIGLAGGRQETQY